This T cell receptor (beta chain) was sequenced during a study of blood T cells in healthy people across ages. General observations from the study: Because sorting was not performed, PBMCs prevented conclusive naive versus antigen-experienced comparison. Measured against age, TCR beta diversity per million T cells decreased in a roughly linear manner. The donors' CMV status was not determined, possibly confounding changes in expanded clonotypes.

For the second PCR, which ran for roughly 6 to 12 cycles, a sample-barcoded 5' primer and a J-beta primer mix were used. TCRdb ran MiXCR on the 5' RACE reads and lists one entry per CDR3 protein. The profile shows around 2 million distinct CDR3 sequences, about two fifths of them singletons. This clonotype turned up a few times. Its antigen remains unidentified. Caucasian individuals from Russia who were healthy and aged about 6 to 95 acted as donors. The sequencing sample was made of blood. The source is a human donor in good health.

The CDR3 nucleotides read TGCAGTGCAACCGGACTCGTCTCCTACAATGAGCAGTTCTTC. Its translation is CSATGLVSYNEQFF. The V gene is TRBV20-1, the J gene TRBJ2-1; D might be TRBD2 (5 bases). Germline CDR1 is DFQATT and CDR2 is SNEGSKA (reference sequence). The CDR3 has 14 residues. Trimming shortened V by 6 bases and J by 0 bases, and 12 bases separated the two germline ends.